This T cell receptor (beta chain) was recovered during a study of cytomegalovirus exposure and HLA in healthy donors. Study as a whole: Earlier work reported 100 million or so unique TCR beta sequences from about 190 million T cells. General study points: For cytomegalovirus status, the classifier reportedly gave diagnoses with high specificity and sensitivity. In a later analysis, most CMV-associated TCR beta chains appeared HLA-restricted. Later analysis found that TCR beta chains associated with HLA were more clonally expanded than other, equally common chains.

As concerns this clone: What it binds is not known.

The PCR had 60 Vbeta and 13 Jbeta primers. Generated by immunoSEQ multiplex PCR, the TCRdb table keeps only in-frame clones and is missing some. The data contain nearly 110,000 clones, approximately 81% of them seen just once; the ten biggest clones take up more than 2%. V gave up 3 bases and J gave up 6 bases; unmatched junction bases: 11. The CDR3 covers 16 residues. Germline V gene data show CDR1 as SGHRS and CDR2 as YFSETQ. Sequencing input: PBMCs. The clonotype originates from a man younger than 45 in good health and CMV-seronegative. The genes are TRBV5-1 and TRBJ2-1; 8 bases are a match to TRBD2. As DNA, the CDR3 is TGCGCCAGCAGCTGGGGTTACGGGAGGGCCCCCAATGAGCAGTTCTTC. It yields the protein CASSWGYGRAPNEQFF.